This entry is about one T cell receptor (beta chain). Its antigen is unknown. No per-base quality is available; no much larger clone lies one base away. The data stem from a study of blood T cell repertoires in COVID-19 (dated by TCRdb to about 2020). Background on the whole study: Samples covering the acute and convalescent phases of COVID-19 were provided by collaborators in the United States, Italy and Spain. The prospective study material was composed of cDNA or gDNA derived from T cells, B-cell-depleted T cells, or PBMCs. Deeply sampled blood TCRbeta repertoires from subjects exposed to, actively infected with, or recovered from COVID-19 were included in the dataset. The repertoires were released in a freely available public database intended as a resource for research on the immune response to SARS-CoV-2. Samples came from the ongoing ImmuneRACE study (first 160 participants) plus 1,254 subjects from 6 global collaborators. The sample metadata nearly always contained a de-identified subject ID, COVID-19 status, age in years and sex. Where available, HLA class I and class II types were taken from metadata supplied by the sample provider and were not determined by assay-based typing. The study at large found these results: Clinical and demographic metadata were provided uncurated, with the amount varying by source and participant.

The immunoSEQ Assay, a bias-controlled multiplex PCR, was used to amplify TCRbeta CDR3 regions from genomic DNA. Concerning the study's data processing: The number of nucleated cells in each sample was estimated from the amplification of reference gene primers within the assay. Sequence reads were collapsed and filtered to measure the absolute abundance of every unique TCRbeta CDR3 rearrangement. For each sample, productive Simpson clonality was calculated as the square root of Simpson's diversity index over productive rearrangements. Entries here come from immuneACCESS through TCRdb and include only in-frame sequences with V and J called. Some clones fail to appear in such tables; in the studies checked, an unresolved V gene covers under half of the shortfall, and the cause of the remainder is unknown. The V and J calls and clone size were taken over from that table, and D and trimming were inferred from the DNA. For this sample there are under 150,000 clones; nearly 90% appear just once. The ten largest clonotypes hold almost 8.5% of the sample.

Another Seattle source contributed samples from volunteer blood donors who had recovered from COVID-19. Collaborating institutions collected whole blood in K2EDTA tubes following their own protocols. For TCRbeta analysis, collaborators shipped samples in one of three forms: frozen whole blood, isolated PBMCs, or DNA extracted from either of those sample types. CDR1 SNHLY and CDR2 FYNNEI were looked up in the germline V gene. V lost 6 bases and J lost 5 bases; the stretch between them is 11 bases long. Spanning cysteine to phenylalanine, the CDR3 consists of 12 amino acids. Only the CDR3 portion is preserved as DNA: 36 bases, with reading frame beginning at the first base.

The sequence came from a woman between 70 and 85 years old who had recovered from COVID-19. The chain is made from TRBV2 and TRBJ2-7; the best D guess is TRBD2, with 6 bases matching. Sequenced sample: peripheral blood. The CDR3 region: CASRAGWHEQYF. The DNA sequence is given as TGTGCCAGCAGGGCGGGGTGGCACGAGCAGTACTTC.